The 11 T cell receptor beta chains below come from one sample, sequenced in a study of tumor and adjacent non-tumor tissue in lung cancer. TCRbeta libraries were built with three rounds of nested PCR, modified from ARM-PCR. TCRdb passed the multiplex PCR reads through MiXCR, listing each CDR3 protein once. The table shows around 75,000 distinct CDR3 sequences, with nearly 70% occurring only once. RNA was extracted from bulk tissue without any cell sorting. The normal lung tissue was taken more than 3 cm from the tumor edge. What was sequenced was distant non-tumor lung tissue. The receptors stem from a woman between 45 and 60 years old with non-small cell lung cancer.

Comment on this clonotype: One junction end disagrees with the germline gene, perhaps due to a read error. The rearrangement links TRBV6-6 to TRBJ2-3, with D uncertain. The germline gives CDR1 MNHNY, CDR2 SVGAGI (reference sequence). This CDR3 contains 14 residues. CDR3 protein: CTSSYCHGPDTHYF. DNA for the CDR3: TGTACCAGCAGTTACTGTCATGGTCCAGATACGCATTATTTT.

This rearrangement joins TRBV28 to TRBJ2-7; D not resolved. The germline gives CDR1 MDHEN, CDR2 SYDVKM. The CDR3 spans 13 residues. Trimming cost V 7 bases and J 4 bases, with 14 bases left between them. CDR3 in amino acids: CASNMVLSYEQYF. The CDR3 DNA follows: TGTGCCAGCAACATGGTTCTGAGTTACGAGCAGTACTTC.

Concerning this clonotype: Sequence at one end of the junction differs from germline and may be a read error. This sequence joins TRBV29-1 and TRBJ2-3; no firm D call. The CDR3 consists of 12 residues. Germline CDR1 reads SQVTM; CDR2 reads ANQGSEA. The CDR3 region has the DNA TGCGGCGTTGCGGAGCCGATAGATAGGCAGTATTTT. Residues: CGVAEPIDRQYF.

This clonotype was seen once. One end of the junction varies from germline; a read error may be responsible. J is TRBJ1-1 and V is TRBV6-5; D remains ambiguous. This CDR3 is 11 amino acids long. CDR1 MNHEY and CDR2 SVGAGI come from the germline V gene. The CDR3 DNA reads as TGTACCAGCAGTTACGGTATTGAAGCTTTCTTT. Its translation is CTSSYGIEAFF.

A note on this clonotype: A much bigger clone sits one base away, suggesting this may be a read error. V is TRBV6-2 or TRBV6-3 and J is TRBJ2-6; TRBD2 agrees at 11 bases. CDR1 is MNHEY and CDR2 is SVGEGT in the germline V gene. This CDR3 region has 19 residues. As DNA, the CDR3 is TGTGCCAGCAGTTTCTTTCTAGCGGGAGGAATCTCTGGGACCAACGTCCTGACTTTC. Translated: CASSFFLAGGISGTNVLTF.

The chain employs TRBV5-4 and TRBJ2-3, with D perhaps TRBD2 (5 bases). Trimming stripped 5 bases from V and 4 bases from J, with 20 bases between. Per germline, CDR1 SGHNT and CDR2 YYREEE (reference sequence). This CDR3 region has 16 residues. The CDR3, as DNA: TGTGCCAGCAGTTTAATGGTTAGAGGGATCGCAGATACGCAGTATTTT. Its translation is CASSLMVRGIADTQYF.

Concerning this clonotype itself: At one end, the junction sequence differs from germline, possibly due to a read error. This chain connects TRBV6-2 or TRBV6-3 to TRBJ2-1; D is unclear. Germline V lookup: CDR1 MNHEY, CDR2 SVGEGT. The length of the CDR3 is 14 residues. CDR3 amino acids: CAGVGQAPYNKQFF. CDR3 bases: TGTGCCGGCGTCGGGCAGGCCCCTTACAATAAGCAGTTCTTC.

Concerning this clonotype itself: One end of the junction does not line up with germline, which may come from a read error. The J gene is TRBJ1-5, the V gene TRBV11-2; D unresolved. The J call may be in error: the DNA end matches TRBJ2-3 better. From germline, CDR1 is SGHAT and CDR2 FQNNGV. This CDR3 comprises 15 residues. DNA for the CDR3: TGTGTCAGCAGCTTAGTGGGCCGAGGCAATCATCCCCAGTATTTT. Translation: CVSSLVGRGNHPQYF.

In regard to this clonotype: The junction differs from germline at one of its ends, possibly a read error. The chain carries TRBV11-1 and TRBJ2-5, with D hard to call. Germline CDR1 and CDR2: SGHAT and FQDESV (reference sequence). CDR3 length equals 14 residues. CDR3 residues: CASSLIGDQETQYF. In nucleotides, the CDR3 is TGTGCTAGCAGCTTAATAGGAGACCAAGAGACCCAGTACTTC.

The chain carries TRBV11-2 and TRBJ2-7; D perhaps matches TRBD1 (6 bases). The CDR3 totals 15 residues. V lost 4 bases, J lost 7 bases, and 20 bases lay in between. The germline gives CDR1 SGHAT, CDR2 FQNNGV. The CDR3 nucleotides read TGTGCCAGCAGCTCGGGGACATGCCGGATCTATGAGCAGTACTTC. It is translated as CASSSGTCRIYEQYF.

This clonotype has just a few counts. The CDR3 does not close with the conserved phenylalanine or tryptophan, likely indicating a read error. This chain uses TRBV20-1 with TRBJ2-6, with a possible D match to TRBD1 (5 bases). The CDR3 contains 17 residues. V was clipped by 5 bases and J by 1 base, with 18 bases between them. The germline CDR1 and CDR2 sequences are DFQATT and SNEGSKA (reference sequence). The CDR3 loop is CSAAPVDSPSGANVLTL. CDR3 sequence (DNA): TGCAGTGCTGCCCCTGTAGACAGCCCTTCTGGGGCCAACGTCCTGACTCTC.